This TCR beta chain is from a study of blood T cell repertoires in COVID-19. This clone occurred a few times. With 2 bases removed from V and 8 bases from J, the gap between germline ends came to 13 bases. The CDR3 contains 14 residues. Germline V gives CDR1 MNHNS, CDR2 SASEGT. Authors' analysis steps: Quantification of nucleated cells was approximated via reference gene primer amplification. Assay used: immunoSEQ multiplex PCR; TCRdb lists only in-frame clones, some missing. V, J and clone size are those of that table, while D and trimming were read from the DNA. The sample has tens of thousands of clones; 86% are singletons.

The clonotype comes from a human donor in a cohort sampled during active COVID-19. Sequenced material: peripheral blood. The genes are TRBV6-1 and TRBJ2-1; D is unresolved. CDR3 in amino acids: CASSEKSVLHEQFF. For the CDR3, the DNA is TGTGCCAGCAGTGAAAAATCAGTTCTTCATGAGCAGTTCTTC.